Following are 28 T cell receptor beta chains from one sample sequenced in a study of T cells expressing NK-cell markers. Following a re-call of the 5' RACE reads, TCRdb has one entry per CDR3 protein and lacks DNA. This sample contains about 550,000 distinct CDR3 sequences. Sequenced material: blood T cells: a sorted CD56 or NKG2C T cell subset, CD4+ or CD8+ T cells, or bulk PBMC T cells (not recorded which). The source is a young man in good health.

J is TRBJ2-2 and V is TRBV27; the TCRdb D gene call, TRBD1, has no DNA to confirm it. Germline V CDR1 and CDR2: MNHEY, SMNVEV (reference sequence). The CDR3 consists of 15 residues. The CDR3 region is CASSPGTGGVGELFF.

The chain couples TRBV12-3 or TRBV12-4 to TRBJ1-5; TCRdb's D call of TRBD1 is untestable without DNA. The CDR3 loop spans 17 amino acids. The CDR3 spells CASSRLGGAGSNQPQHF.

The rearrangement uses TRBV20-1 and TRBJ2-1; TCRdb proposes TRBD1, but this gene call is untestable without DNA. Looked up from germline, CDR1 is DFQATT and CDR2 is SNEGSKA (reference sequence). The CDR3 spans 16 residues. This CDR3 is CSARASGTRASNEQFF.

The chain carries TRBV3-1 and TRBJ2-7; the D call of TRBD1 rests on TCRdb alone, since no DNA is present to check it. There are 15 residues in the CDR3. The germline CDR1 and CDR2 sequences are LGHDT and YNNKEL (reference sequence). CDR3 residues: CASSQARTGAGEQYF.

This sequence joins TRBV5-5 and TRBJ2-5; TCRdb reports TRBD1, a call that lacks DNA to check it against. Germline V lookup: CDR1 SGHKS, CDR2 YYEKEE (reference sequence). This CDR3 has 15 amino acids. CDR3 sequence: CASSVRDNRRETQYF.

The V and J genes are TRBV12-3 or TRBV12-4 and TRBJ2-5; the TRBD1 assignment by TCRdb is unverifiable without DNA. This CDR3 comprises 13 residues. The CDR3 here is CASTPQGQETQYF.

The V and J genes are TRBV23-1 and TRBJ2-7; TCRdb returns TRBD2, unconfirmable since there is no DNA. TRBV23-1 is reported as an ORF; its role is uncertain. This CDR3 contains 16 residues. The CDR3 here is CASSQSWEGRRDEQYF.

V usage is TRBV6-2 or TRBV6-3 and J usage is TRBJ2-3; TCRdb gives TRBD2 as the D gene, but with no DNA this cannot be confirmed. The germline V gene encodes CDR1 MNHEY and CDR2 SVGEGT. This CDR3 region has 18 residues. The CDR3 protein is CASSYAAGRAPATDTQYF.

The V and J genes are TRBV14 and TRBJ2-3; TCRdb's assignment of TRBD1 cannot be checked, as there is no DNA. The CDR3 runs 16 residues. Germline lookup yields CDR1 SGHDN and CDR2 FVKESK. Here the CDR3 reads CASSPTPRTGQDTQYF.

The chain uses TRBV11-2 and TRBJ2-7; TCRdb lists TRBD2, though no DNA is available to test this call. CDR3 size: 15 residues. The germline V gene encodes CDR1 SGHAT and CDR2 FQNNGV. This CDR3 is CASSPPGLASGEQYF.

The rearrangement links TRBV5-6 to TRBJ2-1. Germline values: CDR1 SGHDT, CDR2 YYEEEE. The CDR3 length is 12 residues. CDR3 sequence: CASSILGWEQFF.

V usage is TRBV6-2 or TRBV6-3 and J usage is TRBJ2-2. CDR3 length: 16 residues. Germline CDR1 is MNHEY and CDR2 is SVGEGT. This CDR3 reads CASSYSLLSNTGELFF.

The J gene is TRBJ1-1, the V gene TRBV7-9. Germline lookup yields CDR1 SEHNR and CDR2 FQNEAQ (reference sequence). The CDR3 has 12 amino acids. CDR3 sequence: CASSPLGTEAFF. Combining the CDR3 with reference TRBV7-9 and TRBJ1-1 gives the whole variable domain DTGVSQNPRHKITKRGQNVTFRCDPISEHNRLYWYRQTLGQGPEFLTYFQNEAQLEKSRLLSDRFSAERPKGSFSTLEIQRTEQGDSAMYLCASSPLGTEAFFGQGTRLTVV.

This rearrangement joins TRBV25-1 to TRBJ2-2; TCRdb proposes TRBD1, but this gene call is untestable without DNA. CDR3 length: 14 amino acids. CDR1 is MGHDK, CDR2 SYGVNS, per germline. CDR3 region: CASSEQGAGGELFF.

This chain's CDR3 is CASSLGIGTTTYEQYF. The rearrangement uses TRBV27 and TRBJ2-7; TCRdb lists TRBD1, though no DNA is available to test this call. The CDR3 is 16 amino acids. CDR1 and CDR2 (germline): MNHEY, SMNVEV (reference sequence).

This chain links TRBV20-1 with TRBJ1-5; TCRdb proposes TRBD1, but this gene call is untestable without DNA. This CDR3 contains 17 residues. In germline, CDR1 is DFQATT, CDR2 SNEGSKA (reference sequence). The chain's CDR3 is CSARDLRQGDSNQPQHF.

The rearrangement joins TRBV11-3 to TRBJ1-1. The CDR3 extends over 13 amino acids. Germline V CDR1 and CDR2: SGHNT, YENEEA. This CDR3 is CASSLRRAGEAFF.

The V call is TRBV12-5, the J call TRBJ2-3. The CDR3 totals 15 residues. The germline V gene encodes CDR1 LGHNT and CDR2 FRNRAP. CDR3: CASGLVLSQGDTQYF.

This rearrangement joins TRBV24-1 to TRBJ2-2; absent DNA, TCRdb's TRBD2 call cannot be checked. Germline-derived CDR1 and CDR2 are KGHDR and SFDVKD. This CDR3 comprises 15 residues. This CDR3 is CATSDFGLGTGELFF.

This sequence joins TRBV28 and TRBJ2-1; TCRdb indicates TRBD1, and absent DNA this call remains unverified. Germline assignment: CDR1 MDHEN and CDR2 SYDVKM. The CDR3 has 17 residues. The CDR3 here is CASSLGTGSFSYNEQFF.

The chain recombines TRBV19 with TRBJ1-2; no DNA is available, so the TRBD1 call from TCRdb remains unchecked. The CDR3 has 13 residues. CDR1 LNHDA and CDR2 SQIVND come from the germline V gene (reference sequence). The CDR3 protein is CASSHGTGEGYTF.

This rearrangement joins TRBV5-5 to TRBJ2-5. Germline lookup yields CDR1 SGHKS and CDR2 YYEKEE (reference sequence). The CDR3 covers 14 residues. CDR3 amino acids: CASSLAMASETQYF.

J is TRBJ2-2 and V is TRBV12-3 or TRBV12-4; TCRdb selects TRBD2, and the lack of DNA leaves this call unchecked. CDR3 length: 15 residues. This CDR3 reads CAARGLAGNTGELFF.

Here the CDR3 reads CASSLPRVCQPQHF. The chain couples TRBV7-4 to TRBJ1-5. From germline, CDR1 is SGHVT and CDR2 SQSDAQ. The CDR3 runs 14 residues.

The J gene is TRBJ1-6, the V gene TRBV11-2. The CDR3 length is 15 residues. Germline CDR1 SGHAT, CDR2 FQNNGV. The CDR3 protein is CASSSPGLYNSPLHF.

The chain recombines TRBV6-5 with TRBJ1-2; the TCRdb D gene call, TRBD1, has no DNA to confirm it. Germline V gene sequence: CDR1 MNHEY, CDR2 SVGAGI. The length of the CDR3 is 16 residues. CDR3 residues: CASTLSGTGGKYGYTF.

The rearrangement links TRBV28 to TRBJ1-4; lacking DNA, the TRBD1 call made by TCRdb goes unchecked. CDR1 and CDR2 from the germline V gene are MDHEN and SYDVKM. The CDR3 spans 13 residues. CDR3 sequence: CASMARGNEKLFF.

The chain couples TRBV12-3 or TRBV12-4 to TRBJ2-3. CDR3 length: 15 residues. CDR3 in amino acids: CATQASGRYTDTQYF.